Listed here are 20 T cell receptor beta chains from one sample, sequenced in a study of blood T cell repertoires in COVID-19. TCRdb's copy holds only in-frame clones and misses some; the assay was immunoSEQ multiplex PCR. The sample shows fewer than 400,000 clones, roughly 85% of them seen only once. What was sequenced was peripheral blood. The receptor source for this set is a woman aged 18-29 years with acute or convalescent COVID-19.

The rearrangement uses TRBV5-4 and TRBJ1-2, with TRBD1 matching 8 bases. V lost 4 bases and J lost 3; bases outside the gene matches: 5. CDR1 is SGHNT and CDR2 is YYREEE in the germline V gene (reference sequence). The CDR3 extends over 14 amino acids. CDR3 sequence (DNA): TGTGCCAGCAGCGTGGGACAGGCACACTATGGCTACACCTTC. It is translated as CASSVGQAHYGYTF. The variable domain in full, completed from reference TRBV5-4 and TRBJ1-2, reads ETGVTQSPTHLIKTRGQQVTLRCSSQSGHNTVSWYQQALGQGPQFIFQYYREEENGRGNFPPRFSGLQFPNYSSELNVNALELDDSALYLCASSVGQAHYGYTFGSGTRLTVV.

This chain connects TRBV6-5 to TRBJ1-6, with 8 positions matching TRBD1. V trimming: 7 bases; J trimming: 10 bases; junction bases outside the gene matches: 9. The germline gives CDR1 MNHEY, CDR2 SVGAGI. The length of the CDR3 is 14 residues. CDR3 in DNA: TGTGCCAGCACCTCACAGGGGGTCAGCTCACCCCTCCACTTT. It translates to CASTSQGVSSPLHF.

CDR3 coding DNA: TGCGCCAGCAGCTTTGCAGGGCGTCCCGCGGATACGCAGTATTTT. It codes for CASSFAGRPADTQYF. The V and J genes are TRBV5-1 and TRBJ2-3; D is perhaps TRBD1 (5 bases). CDR3 length equals 15 residues. V shed 2 bases and J shed 6 bases, with 16 bases lying between them. Germline CDR1 is SGHRS and CDR2 is YFSETQ.

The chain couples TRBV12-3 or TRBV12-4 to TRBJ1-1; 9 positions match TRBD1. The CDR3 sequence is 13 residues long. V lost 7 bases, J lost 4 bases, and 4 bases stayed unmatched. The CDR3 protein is CASTETGGTEAFF. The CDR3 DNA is TGTGCCAGCACCGAGACAGGGGGCACTGAAGCTTTCTTT.

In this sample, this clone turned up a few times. The CDR3 protein is CAISESKETGGSPLHF. CDR3 nucleotides: TGTGCCATCAGTGAGTCGAAAGAGACAGGGGGTTCACCCCTCCACTTT. The chain joins TRBV10-3 to TRBJ1-6; 9 bases are a match to TRBD1. The CDR3 spans 16 residues. The germline V gene has CDR1 ENHRY and CDR2 SYGVKD. V was pared by 0 bases and J by 9 bases, with 6 bases of the junction left unmatched.

In nucleotides, the CDR3 is TGTGCCAGCTCACTCCGACAGGACCGTCTGCTCAACACCGGGGAGCTGTTTTTT. As protein: CASSLRQDRLLNTGELFF. The chain couples TRBV18 to TRBJ2-2, with a possible D match to TRBD1 (6 bases). This CDR3 contains 18 residues. The germline V and J ends were trimmed by 4 bases and 2 bases, with 20 bases remaining between them. CDR1 and CDR2 from the germline V gene are KGHSH and LQKENI. The complete variable domain, with remaining parts taken from reference TRBV18 and TRBJ2-2, reads NAGVMQNPRHLVRRRGQEARLRCSPMKGHSHVYWYRQLPEEGLKFMVYLQKENIIDESGMPKERFSAEFPKEGPSILRIQQVVRGDSAAYFCASSLRQDRLLNTGELFFGEGSRLTVL.

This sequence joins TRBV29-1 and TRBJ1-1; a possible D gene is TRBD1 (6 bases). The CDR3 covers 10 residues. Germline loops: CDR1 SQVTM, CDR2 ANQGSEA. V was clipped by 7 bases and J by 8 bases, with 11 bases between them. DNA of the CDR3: TGCAGCGCTGGCGGACAGGAAGCTTTCTTT. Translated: CSAGGQEAFF.

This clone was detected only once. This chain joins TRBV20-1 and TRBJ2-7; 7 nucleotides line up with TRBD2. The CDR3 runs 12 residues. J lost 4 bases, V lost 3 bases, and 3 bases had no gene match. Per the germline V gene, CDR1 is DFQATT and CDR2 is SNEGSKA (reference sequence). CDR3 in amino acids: CSASAGAYEQYF. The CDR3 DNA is TGCAGTGCTAGTGCGGGAGCATACGAGCAGTACTTC.

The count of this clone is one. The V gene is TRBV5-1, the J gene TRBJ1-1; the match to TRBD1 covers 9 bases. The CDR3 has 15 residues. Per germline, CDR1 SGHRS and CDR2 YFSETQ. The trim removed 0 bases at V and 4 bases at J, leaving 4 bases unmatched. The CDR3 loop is CASSLDRGLATEAFF. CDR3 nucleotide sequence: TGCGCCAGCAGCTTGGACAGGGGGCTTGCCACTGAAGCTTTCTTT.

The CDR3 DNA reads as TGTGCCAGCAGCTTAGAGCTAGAGGGGACAGGGACGTTTTTTGGGGCCAACGTCCTGACTTTC. It translates to CASSLELEGTGTFFGANVLTF. The chain has TRBV11-3 and TRBJ2-6; 9 bases align to TRBD1. The CDR3 is 21 residues long. Germline V gives CDR1 SGHNT, CDR2 YENEEA. V lost 0 bases, J lost 3 bases, and 15 bases stayed unmatched.

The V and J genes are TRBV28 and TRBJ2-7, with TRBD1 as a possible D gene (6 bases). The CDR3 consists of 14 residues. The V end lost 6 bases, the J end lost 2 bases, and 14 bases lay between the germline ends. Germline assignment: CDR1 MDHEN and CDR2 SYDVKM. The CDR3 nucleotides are TGTGCCAGCAGCCCCTTCGGACAGACCTACGAGCAGTACTTC. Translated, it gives CASSPFGQTYEQYF.

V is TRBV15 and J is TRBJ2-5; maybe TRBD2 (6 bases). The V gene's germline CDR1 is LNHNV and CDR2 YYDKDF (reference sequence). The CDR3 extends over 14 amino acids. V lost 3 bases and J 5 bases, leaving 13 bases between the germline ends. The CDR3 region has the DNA TGTGCCACCAGCAGGAGACTAGGCGTTGAGACCCAGTACTTC. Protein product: CATSRRLGVETQYF.

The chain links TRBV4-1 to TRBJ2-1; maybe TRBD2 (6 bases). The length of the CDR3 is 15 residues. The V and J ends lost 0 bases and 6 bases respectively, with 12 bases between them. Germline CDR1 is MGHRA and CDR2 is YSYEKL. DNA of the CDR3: TGCGCCAGCAGCCAAGATCGAGACGGGGGCAATGAGCAGTTCTTC. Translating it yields CASSQDRDGGNEQFF.

The CDR3 sequence: CASSRTPGTGGYYNSPLHF. For the CDR3, the DNA is TGTGCCAGCAGCCGAACCCCCGGGACAGGAGGATACTATAATTCACCCCTCCACTTT. The chain joins TRBV14 to TRBJ1-6; TRBD1 matches 8 bases. This CDR3 region has 19 residues. V shed 4 bases and J 3 bases; nucleotides not matched to a gene: 14. Germline V gene sequence: CDR1 SGHDN, CDR2 FVKESK.

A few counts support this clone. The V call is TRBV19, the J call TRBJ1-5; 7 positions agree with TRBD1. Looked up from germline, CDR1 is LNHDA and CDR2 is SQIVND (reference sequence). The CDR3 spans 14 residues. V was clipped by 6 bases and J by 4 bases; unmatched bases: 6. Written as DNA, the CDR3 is TGTGCCAGTAGGAGCAGGGGGTTTAATCAGCCCCAGCATTTT. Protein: CASRSRGFNQPQHF.

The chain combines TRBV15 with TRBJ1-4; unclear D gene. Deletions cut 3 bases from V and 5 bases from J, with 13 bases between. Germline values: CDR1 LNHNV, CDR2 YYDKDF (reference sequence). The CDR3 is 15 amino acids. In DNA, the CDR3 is TGTGCCACCAGCAGGAGCTACACAGAGAATGAAAAACTGTTTTTT. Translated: CATSRSYTENEKLFF.

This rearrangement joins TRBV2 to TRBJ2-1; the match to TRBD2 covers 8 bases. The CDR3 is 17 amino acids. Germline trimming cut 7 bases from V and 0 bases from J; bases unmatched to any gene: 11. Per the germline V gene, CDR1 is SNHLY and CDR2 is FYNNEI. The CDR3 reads CASKLKREPLSYNEQFF. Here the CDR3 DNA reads TGTGCCAGCAAGTTGAAGCGGGAGCCCCTCTCCTACAATGAGCAGTTCTTC.

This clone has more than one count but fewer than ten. The CDR3 loop reads CAWMARAQRNGYTF. The DNA of the CDR3 is TGTGCCTGGATGGCGAGGGCGCAAAGGAATGGCTACACCTTC. This chain joins TRBV30 and TRBJ1-2; D is unclear. Trimming shortened V by 4 bases and J by 6 bases, and 18 bases separated the two germline ends. The CDR3 extends over 14 amino acids. Germline assignment: CDR1 GTSNPN and CDR2 SVGIG (reference sequence).

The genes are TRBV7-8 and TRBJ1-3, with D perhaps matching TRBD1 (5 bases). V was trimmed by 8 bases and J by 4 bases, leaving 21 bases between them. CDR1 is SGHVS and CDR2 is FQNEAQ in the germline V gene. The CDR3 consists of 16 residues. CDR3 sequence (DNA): TGTGCCAGCTCCGAACGAGGAGGGGCGGTAGGAAACACCATATATTTT. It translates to CASSERGGAVGNTIYF.

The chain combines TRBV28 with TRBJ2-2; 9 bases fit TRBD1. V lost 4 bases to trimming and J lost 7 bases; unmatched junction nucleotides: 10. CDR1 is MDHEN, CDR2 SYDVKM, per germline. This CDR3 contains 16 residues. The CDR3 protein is CASSSSTGGYSGELFF. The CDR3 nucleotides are TGTGCCAGCAGTTCGTCCACAGGGGGCTATAGCGGGGAGCTGTTTTTT.